This T cell receptor beta chain was sequenced for a study of shared clonotypes between healthy human individuals. This clone was observed once. The CDR3 is 13 residues long. Germline V gene lookup returns CDR1 GTSNPN and CDR2 SVGIG (reference sequence). The study ran the assay at deep level. Methods used by the authors: ImmunoSEQ yielded junction-only sequences lacking quality scores, so filtering differed. Sequenced by immunoSEQ multiplex PCR; TCRdb stores in-frame clones only, minus some. That table is the source of V, J and clone size, and D and trimming were worked out from the DNA. Among roughly 2,000,000 clones listed, about 95% were seen once. Cells designated naive CD8 were CD45RO-negative and were positively selected for CCR7, with terminally differentiated effector memory CD45RA+ cells excluded.

Sequenced input: naive CD8+ T cells sorted from blood. The V gene is TRBV30, the J gene TRBJ1-1; D uncertain. This TCR was sampled from a man between 18 and 29 years old in good health. In DNA, the CDR3 is TGTGCAGCCCACGGCGGCGGAGGCACTGAAGCTTTCTTT. This translates into CAAHGGGGTEAFF.